This note documents a single T cell receptor beta chain sequence. The sample is drawn from a study of blood T cell repertoires in COVID-19. The V gene's germline CDR1 is MDHEN and CDR2 SYDVKM. V shed 8 bases, J shed 0 bases, and the junction held 1 base outside the gene matches. This CDR3 spans 14 amino acids. Generated by immunoSEQ multiplex PCR, the TCRdb table keeps only in-frame clones and is missing some. The table records approximately 210,000 clones, less than 90% of them present only once. The chain has TRBV28 and TRBJ1-6; 7 bases are shared with TRBD1. The receptor comes from a young man with active or convalescent COVID-19. The sample was peripheral blood. The CDR3 region has the DNA TGTGCCAGCGGACAGGACTCCTATAATTCACCCCTCCACTTT. Its translation is CASGQDSYNSPLHF.